The 11 T cell receptor beta chains presented below share a single source sample, sequenced in a study of PD-L1 blockade in urothelial cancer. Documented time point: pretreatment peripheral blood. Here immunoSEQ multiplex PCR was the method, and the copy in TCRdb shows in-frame clones only, minus some. The data hold roughly 100,000 clones, with 70% to 90% observed a single time. Sequenced here: PBMCs, sampled around atezolizumab (anti-PD-L1) treatment. The receptors stem from a woman aged 80 or over with urothelial cancer.

The V and J genes are TRBV5-1 and TRBJ2-3, with 7 bases identical to TRBD2. Trimming took 3 bases from V and 2 from J; bases not matched to a gene: 3. This CDR3 contains 14 residues. Germline CDR1 SGHRS, CDR2 YFSETQ. The CDR3 DNA follows: TGCGCCAGCAGCTGGCTAGCGGACACAGATACGCAGTATTTT. Translated: CASSWLADTDTQYF.

The V call is TRBV9, the J call TRBJ1-1; 9 bases fit TRBD1. CDR1 SGDLS and CDR2 YYNGEE come from the germline V gene. The CDR3 runs to 19 residues. V trimming: 3 bases; J trimming: 6 bases; junction bases outside the gene matches: 21. CDR3 nucleotides: TGTGCCAGCAGCGGGGGACAGGGCTCGCCTTTAATTTTCGGGGCTGAAGCTTTCTTT. Residues: CASSGGQGSPLIFGAEAFF.

The chain links TRBV7-9 to TRBJ2-1; D is perhaps TRBD1 (7 bases). With 5 bases removed from V and 2 bases from J, the gap between germline ends came to 16 bases. The CDR3 has 16 residues. Germline V gives CDR1 SEHNR, CDR2 FQNEAQ (reference sequence). In DNA, the CDR3 is TGTGCCAGCAGCGGCGGGGTCAGGGGGGCCTACAATGAGCAGTTCTTC. Protein: CASSGGVRGAYNEQFF.

The chain recombines TRBV5-1 with TRBJ2-1; 14 nucleotides align to TRBD2. The junction had 8 bases not matched to a gene; V was cut back by 4 bases and J by 2 bases. In germline, CDR1 is SGHRS, CDR2 YFSETQ. The CDR3 has 18 amino acids. The CDR3 spells CASSPGLAGVVTYNEQFF. The CDR3 coding sequence is TGCGCCAGCAGCCCGGGACTAGCGGGAGTAGTTACCTACAATGAGCAGTTCTTC.

CDR3 sequence reads: CAWNLPGGTEAFF. The CDR3 DNA follows: TGTGCCTGGAATCTCCCGGGTGGGACTGAAGCTTTCTTT. The genes are TRBV30 and TRBJ1-1; D is ambiguous. Germline-derived CDR1 and CDR2 are GTSNPN and SVGIG (reference sequence). The CDR3 loop spans 13 amino acids. Trimming shortened V by 4 bases and J by 5 bases, and 14 bases separated the two germline ends.

The CDR3 DNA sequence: TGTGCCAGCAGTCCACCGGGGACACCTGCCTACGAGCAGTACTTC. It translates to CASSPPGTPAYEQYF. The genes are TRBV28 and TRBJ2-7, with a tentative D call TRBD1 (6 bases). Germline CDR1 reads MDHEN; CDR2 reads SYDVKM. V lost 5 bases and J 2 bases, leaving 16 bases between the germline ends. This CDR3 contains 15 residues.

This clone was counted a single time. The rearrangement joins TRBV5-1 to TRBJ1-4; possibly TRBD1 for D (5 bases). CDR1 SGHRS and CDR2 YFSETQ come from the germline V gene. This CDR3 has 17 residues. V lost 3 bases and J lost 7, with 22 bases in between. CDR3 sequence (DNA): TGCGCCAGCAGCTCGCAACCGGGACTCCAGAAGGGTGAAAAACTGTTTTTT. This gives the protein CASSSQPGLQKGEKLFF.

This clone came up once. The chain uses TRBV27 and TRBJ2-1, with D possibly being TRBD2 (5 bases). Germline CDR1 and CDR2: MNHEY and SMNVEV (reference sequence). The V end lost 7 bases, the J end lost 0 bases, and 16 bases lay between the germline ends. The CDR3 runs to 16 residues. CDR3 amino acids: CASNPARGSSYNEQFF. CDR3 coding DNA: TGTGCCAGCAACCCCGCACGTGGGAGCTCCTACAATGAGCAGTTCTTC.

V usage is TRBV4-1 and J usage is TRBJ1-5; 8 bases are shared with TRBD1. This CDR3 contains 17 residues. Germline-derived CDR1 and CDR2 are MGHRA and YSYEKL. After removal of 4 bases from V and 5 bases from J, the junction contained 13 bases not matched to a gene. The CDR3 sequence: CASSLNPGQAGDQPQHF. The CDR3 DNA follows: TGCGCCAGCAGCCTAAACCCGGGACAGGCGGGAGATCAGCCCCAGCATTTT.

CDR3: CASSFTGNYNEQFF. CDR3 bases: TGTGCCAGCAGCTTTACGGGAAACTACAATGAGCAGTTCTTC. The V call is TRBV7-9, the J call TRBJ2-1; maybe TRBD2 (5 bases). Trimming shortened V by 3 bases and J by 3 bases, and 9 bases separated the two germline ends. This CDR3 has 14 amino acids. Germline V lookup: CDR1 SEHNR, CDR2 FQNEAQ (reference sequence).

The rearrangement joins TRBV5-1 to TRBJ2-1; 9 positions match TRBD2. The length of the CDR3 is 13 residues. Trimming took 4 bases from V and 9 from J; bases not matched to a gene: 5. The germline gives CDR1 SGHRS, CDR2 YFSETQ. The CDR3 sequence is CASSVAGVAEQFF. The CDR3 DNA follows: TGCGCCAGCAGCGTAGCGGGAGTGGCTGAGCAGTTCTTC.